This TCR beta chain is drawn from a study of cytomegalovirus exposure and HLA in healthy donors. The V segment lost 5 bases and the J segment 0 bases; nucleotides outside the gene matches: 4. The germline V gene has CDR1 MDHEN and CDR2 SYDVKM. The CDR3 is 17 residues long. General study findings and limits: It was in a later analysis that TCR association rates were seen to vary by HLA locus, highest for DRB1 and lowest for HLA-C.

Only one count was recorded for this clone. As yet, its antigen is unknown. The PCR made use of 60 Vbeta and 13 Jbeta primers. Repertoires were generated with immunoSEQ multiplex PCR, while TCRdb's copy carries only in-frame clones and drops some. This table holds roughly 150,000 clones, approximately 77% found once. Healthy donors of bone marrow made up the group. The sequence derives from a man in his thirties or forties in good health and CMV-seronegative. The source material was PBMCs. The rearrangement links TRBV28 to TRBJ2-1; 13 bases match TRBD2. The CDR3 DNA reads as TGTGCCAGCAGTGAGGGACTAGCGGGACGCTCCTACAATGAGCAGTTCTTC. The encoded protein is CASSEGLAGRSYNEQFF.